A selection of T cell receptor beta chains follows, all from one sample in a study of T cells in Graves' hyperthyroidism and ophthalmopathy. MiXCR was run by TCRdb on the multiplex PCR reads, yielding one entry per CDR3 protein. Of 500,000 or so distinct CDR3 sequences listed, approximately 17% were seen once; the top ten hold roughly 15%. The sequenced sample was blood. The receptor source for this set is a woman aged 18-29 years with Graves' ophthalmopathy. Each CDR3 is given with its conserved first and last residue. D genes are given only for firm matches. Rows may omit the clone size; those that give it use once, few, many or a size class.

len: 14
abundance: -
d_gene: -
j_gene: TRBJ1-5
v_gene: TRBV6-6
CDR3aa: CASSYGGYNQPQHF
CDR3nt: TGTGCCAGCAGTTACGGAGGGTACAATCAGCCCCAGCATTTT

len: 15
abundance: many
d_gene: -
j_gene: TRBJ2-7
v_gene: TRBV7-2
CDR3aa: CASSLMTAVRYEQYF
CDR3nt: TGTGCCAGCAGCTTAATGACTGCCGTCCGGTACGAGCAGTACTTC

len: 14
abundance: few
d_gene: -
j_gene: TRBJ2-3
v_gene: TRBV4-1
CDR3aa: CASSQRASTDTQYF
CDR3nt: TGCGCCAGCAGCCAACGGGCTAGCACAGATACGCAGTATTTT

len: 16
abundance: many
d_gene: TRBD2
j_gene: TRBJ2-7
v_gene: TRBV13
CDR3aa: CASSPRGAGSHYEQYF
CDR3nt: TGTGCCAGCAGCCCCCGAGGAGCGGGGTCTCACTACGAGCAGTACTTC

len: 10
abundance: -
d_gene: -
j_gene: TRBJ1-5
v_gene: TRBV29-1
CDR3aa: CSVTNQPQHF
CDR3nt: TGCAGCGTTACTAATCAGCCCCAGCATTTT

len: 16
abundance: many
d_gene: TRBD1
j_gene: TRBJ1-1
v_gene: TRBV28
CDR3aa: CVSSLQGGRLNTEAFF
CDR3nt: TGTGTCAGCAGTTTACAAGGGGGCCGTCTGAACACTGAAGCTTTCTTT

len: 11
abundance: few
d_gene: -
j_gene: TRBJ2-3
v_gene: TRBV6-1
CDR3aa: CASSWGHTQYF
CDR3nt: TGTGCCAGCAGCTGGGGACATACGCAGTATTTT

len: 13
abundance: many
d_gene: -
j_gene: TRBJ2-1
v_gene: TRBV7-3
CDR3aa: CASSVADYNEQFF
CDR3nt: TGTGCCAGCAGTGTGGCAGACTACAATGAGCAGTTCTTC

len: 14
abundance: -
d_gene: TRBD1
j_gene: TRBJ2-1
v_gene: TRBV3-1
CDR3aa: CASSWTGGGDEQFF
CDR3nt: TGTGCCAGCAGCTGGACAGGGGGGGGCGATGAGCAGTTCTTC

len: 14
abundance: -
d_gene: TRBD1
j_gene: TRBJ2-7
v_gene: TRBV30
CDR3aa: CAWDRGKDSYEQYF
CDR3nt: TGTGCCTGGGACAGGGGAAAGGACTCCTACGAGCAGTACTTC

len: 12
abundance: many
d_gene: -
j_gene: TRBJ2-1
v_gene: TRBV20-1
CDR3aa: CSAPGRNNEQFF
CDR3nt: TGCAGCGCCCCGGGTCGCAACAATGAGCAGTTCTTC

len: 15
abundance: -
d_gene: TRBD2
j_gene: TRBJ2-1
v_gene: TRBV6-1
CDR3aa: CASSSLAGGHNEQFF
CDR3nt: TGTGCCAGCAGTTCACTAGCGGGAGGTCACAATGAGCAGTTCTTC

len: 15
abundance: few
d_gene: TRBD1
j_gene: TRBJ2-3
v_gene: TRBV30
CDR3aa: CAWERDRGSTDTQYF
CDR3nt: TGTGCCTGGGAAAGGGACAGGGGTAGCACAGATACGCAGTATTTT

len: 16
abundance: -
d_gene: TRBD2
j_gene: TRBJ2-7
v_gene: TRBV5-1
CDR3aa: CASSSRTSGGAYEQYF
CDR3nt: TGCGCCAGCAGCTCCCGGACTAGCGGGGGGGCCTACGAGCAGTACTTC

len: 15
abundance: -
d_gene: TRBD1
j_gene: TRBJ1-2
v_gene: TRBV6-1
CDR3aa: CASSTRTGGEDGYTF
CDR3nt: TGTGCCAGCAGTACGAGGACAGGGGGGGAGGATGGCTACACCTTC

len: 15
abundance: many
d_gene: -
j_gene: TRBJ2-3
v_gene: TRBV20-1
CDR3aa: CSARPLDAKADTQYF
CDR3nt: TGCAGTGCCAGACCTCTAGATGCGAAAGCAGATACGCAGTATTTT

len: 13
abundance: few
d_gene: -
j_gene: TRBJ2-3
v_gene: TRBV6-1
CDR3aa: CASSYVGFGTQYF
CDR3nt: TGTGCCAGCAGTTATGTGGGGTTTGGTACGCAGTATTTT

len: 14
abundance: few
d_gene: -
j_gene: TRBJ2-2
v_gene: TRBV27
CDR3aa: CASSLSGYTGELFF
CDR3nt: TGTGCCAGCAGTTTATCGGGGTACACCGGGGAGCTGTTTTTT

len: 13
abundance: -
d_gene: TRBD2
j_gene: TRBJ2-5
v_gene: TRBV28
CDR3aa: CASTLSGGQTQYF
CDR3nt: TGTGCCAGCACCCTAAGCGGGGGGCAGACCCAGTACTTC

len: 11
abundance: few
d_gene: -
j_gene: TRBJ1-2
v_gene: TRBV2
CDR3aa: CASGNNYGYTF
CDR3nt: TGTGCCTCGGGAAACAACTATGGCTACACCTTC

len: 12
abundance: many
d_gene: -
j_gene: TRBJ2-1
v_gene: TRBV5-1
CDR3aa: CASSQVGHEQFF
CDR3nt: TGCGCCAGCAGCCAGGTAGGGCATGAGCAGTTCTTC

len: 14
abundance: -
d_gene: -
j_gene: TRBJ1-5
v_gene: TRBV20-1
CDR3aa: CSASKGVSNQPQHF
CDR3nt: TGCAGTGCTAGTAAGGGGGTGAGCAATCAGCCCCAGCATTTT

len: 16
abundance: many
d_gene: -
j_gene: TRBJ1-1
v_gene: TRBV27
CDR3aa: CASSLISARQNTEAFF
CDR3nt: TGTGCCAGCAGTTTAATTTCTGCACGGCAGAACACTGAAGCTTTCTTT

len: 12
abundance: -
d_gene: -
j_gene: TRBJ1-1
v_gene: TRBV4-2
CDR3aa: CASRPEGFGAFF
CDR3nt: TGTGCCAGCAGGCCCGAGGGCTTTGGGGCTTTCTTT

len: 14
abundance: many
d_gene: -
j_gene: TRBJ1-1
v_gene: TRBV13
CDR3aa: CASSFGDGNTEAFF
CDR3nt: TGTGCCAGCAGCTTTGGGGACGGGAACACTGAAGCTTTCTTT

len: 15
abundance: few
d_gene: -
j_gene: TRBJ2-1
v_gene: TRBV9
CDR3aa: CASSVGTASYNEQFF
CDR3nt: TGTGCCAGCAGCGTAGGGACGGCCTCCTACAATGAGCAGTTCTTC

len: 13
abundance: few
d_gene: -
j_gene: TRBJ2-7
v_gene: TRBV9
CDR3aa: CASSVAQGYEQYF
CDR3nt: TGTGCCAGCAGCGTAGCTCAGGGTTACGAGCAGTACTTC

len: 13
abundance: many
d_gene: -
j_gene: TRBJ1-1
v_gene: TRBV27
CDR3aa: CASSLGTANEAFF
CDR3nt: TGTGCCAGCAGTTTGGGCACTGCCAATGAAGCTTTCTTT

len: 13
abundance: -
d_gene: -
j_gene: TRBJ2-7
v_gene: TRBV19
CDR3aa: CASSTQGSYEQYF
CDR3nt: TGTGCCAGTAGTACCCAGGGGTCCTACGAGCAGTACTTC

len: 18
abundance: -
d_gene: -
j_gene: TRBJ1-1
v_gene: TRBV2
CDR3aa: CASSGPRDAANPNTEAFF
CDR3nt: TGTGCCAGCAGTGGACCGAGAGACGCCGCTAACCCGAACACTGAAGCTTTCTTT

len: 13
abundance: -
d_gene: TRBD1
j_gene: TRBJ1-1
v_gene: TRBV19
CDR3aa: CASTPGQGTEAFF
CDR3nt: TGTGCCAGTACTCCCGGACAGGGCACTGAAGCTTTCTTT

len: 14
abundance: -
d_gene: -
j_gene: TRBJ2-3
v_gene: TRBV6-1
CDR3aa: CASSPIISTDTQYF
CDR3nt: TGTGCCAGCAGTCCGATCATATCCACAGATACGCAGTATTTT

len: 13
abundance: many
d_gene: -
j_gene: TRBJ2-7
v_gene: TRBV30
CDR3aa: CAGRDGDRVGQYF
CDR3nt: TGTGCCGGACGGGACGGAGATAGGGTTGGGCAGTACTTC

len: 16
abundance: -
d_gene: TRBD2
j_gene: TRBJ2-1
v_gene: TRBV19
CDR3aa: CASSRGTILSYNEQFF
CDR3nt: TGTGCCAGTAGTAGAGGGACTATACTTTCCTACAATGAGCAGTTCTTC

len: 14
abundance: many
d_gene: -
j_gene: TRBJ1-5
v_gene: TRBV5-1
CDR3aa: CASSLAYSNQPQHF
CDR3nt: TGCGCCAGCAGCTTAGCGTATAGCAATCAGCCCCAGCATTTT

len: 12
abundance: many
d_gene: -
j_gene: TRBJ2-3
v_gene: TRBV3-1
CDR3aa: CASSQVGDTQYF
CDR3nt: TGTGCCAGCAGCCAAGTAGGAGATACGCAGTATTTT

len: 12
abundance: few
d_gene: -
j_gene: TRBJ2-5
v_gene: TRBV5-1
CDR3aa: CASSIEEETQYF
CDR3nt: TGCGCCAGCAGCATTGAGGAAGAGACCCAGTACTTC

len: 11
abundance: few
d_gene: TRBD1
j_gene: TRBJ2-1
v_gene: TRBV12-5
CDR3aa: CASAGGHEQFF
CDR3nt: TGTGCTAGTGCAGGGGGCCATGAGCAGTTCTTC

len: 12
abundance: few
d_gene: -
j_gene: TRBJ1-4
v_gene: TRBV28
CDR3aa: CASRDANEKLFF
CDR3nt: TGTGCCAGCAGGGATGCTAATGAAAAACTGTTTTTT

len: 16
abundance: many
d_gene: TRBD2
j_gene: TRBJ2-1
v_gene: TRBV12-3/TRBV12-4
CDR3aa: CASSPSAGGWYNEQFF
CDR3nt: TGTGCCAGCAGTCCTAGCGCGGGAGGGTGGTACAATGAGCAGTTCTTC

len: 16
abundance: few
d_gene: TRBD1
j_gene: TRBJ2-7
v_gene: TRBV7-9
CDR3aa: CASSKTPGQGAYEQYF
CDR3nt: TGTGCCAGCAGCAAGACTCCGGGACAGGGGGCCTACGAGCAGTACTTC

len: 17
abundance: many
d_gene: -
j_gene: TRBJ2-5
v_gene: TRBV11-2
CDR3aa: CASSLAFGGAHQETQYF
CDR3nt: TGTGCCAGCAGCTTAGCTTTCGGCGGGGCCCACCAAGAGACCCAGTACTTC

len: 17
abundance: many
d_gene: -
j_gene: TRBJ2-1
v_gene: TRBV20-1
CDR3aa: CSARDLPTGSSYNEQFF
CDR3nt: TGCAGTGCTAGAGACCTCCCGACGGGTAGCTCCTACAATGAGCAGTTCTTC

len: 15
abundance: many
d_gene: -
j_gene: TRBJ2-3
v_gene: TRBV28
CDR3aa: CASSPYRGYGDTQYF
CDR3nt: TGTGCCAGCAGTCCGTATCGGGGGTACGGGGATACGCAGTATTTT

len: 13
abundance: -
d_gene: -
j_gene: TRBJ2-1
v_gene: TRBV24-1
CDR3aa: CATSTGRRNEQFF
CDR3nt: TGTGCCACCAGTACCGGTAGGCGCAATGAGCAGTTCTTC

len: 15
abundance: many
d_gene: TRBD1
j_gene: TRBJ2-2
v_gene: TRBV4-1
CDR3aa: CASSVRDSTTGELFF
CDR3nt: TGCGCCAGCAGCGTCCGGGACAGTACCACCGGGGAGCTGTTTTTT